The 8 T cell receptor beta chains presented below share a single source sample, sequenced in a study of blood T cell repertoires in COVID-19. The table came from immunoSEQ multiplex PCR; TCRdb's copy has only in-frame clones and leaves some out. Of approximately 100,000 clones listed, 85% to 90% were seen once; the top ten hold approximately 29%. The sequenced sample consisted of peripheral blood. These receptors came from a woman older than 75 with acute or convalescent COVID-19.

The chain uses TRBV10-1 and TRBJ1-2; D is unresolved. Germline loops: CDR1 WNHNN, CDR2 SYGVQD (reference sequence). This CDR3 contains 12 residues. Trimming took 4 bases from V and 3 from J, leaving 6 bases between them. The CDR3 nucleotides are TGCGCCAGCAGTGGGGCCCACTATGGCTACACCTTC. Protein sequence: CASSGAHYGYTF.

V and J are TRBV6-5 and TRBJ1-5; 7 nucleotides match TRBD1. This CDR3 comprises 14 residues. The V segment lost 7 bases and the J segment 3 bases; nucleotides outside the gene matches: 6. Germline assignment: CDR1 MNHEY and CDR2 SVGAGI. The CDR3 DNA sequence: TGTGCCAGCAAAATCGGACAGGTCAATCAGCCCCAGCATTTT. Protein sequence: CASKIGQVNQPQHF.

The table lists this clone with many counts. The gene calls are TRBV3-1 (or the pseudogene TRBV3-2) and TRBJ1-2, with D uncertain. This CDR3 comprises 14 residues. The ends were cut back, 2 bases at V and 9 bases at J, with 16 bases in the middle. Germline-derived CDR1 and CDR2 are LGHDT and YNNKEL (reference sequence). For the CDR3, the DNA is TGTGCCAGCAGCCAACCGGGGTCCCTACCCCGCTACACCTTC. Its translation: CASSQPGSLPRYTF.

V is TRBV19 and J is TRBJ1-5, with D tentatively TRBD1 (6 bases). The CDR3 length is 14 residues. Trimming stripped 7 bases from V and 0 bases from J, with 10 bases between. CDR1 LNHDA and CDR2 SQIVND come from the germline V gene (reference sequence). The CDR3 sequence is CASNRQDSNQPQHF. DNA for the CDR3: TGTGCCAGTAATAGACAGGATAGCAATCAGCCCCAGCATTTT.

V usage is TRBV12-3 or TRBV12-4 and J usage is TRBJ1-1; D might be TRBD1 (6 bases). The CDR3 extends over 13 amino acids. Trimming took off 1 base at V and 8 bases at J, with 11 bases between the two ends. The CDR3 reads CASSLEQGGEAFF. CDR3 sequence (DNA): TGTGCCAGCAGTTTAGAACAGGGTGGGGAAGCTTTCTTT.

This clone showed up just once. Other DNA sequences in this sample translate to the same CDR3. This chain connects TRBV28 to TRBJ1-5; D ambiguous. The germline V and J ends were trimmed by 2 bases and 2 bases, with 7 bases remaining between them. The CDR3 length is 14 residues. Germline CDR1 MDHEN, CDR2 SYDVKM. The CDR3 protein is CASSLTGGNQPQHF. The DNA of the CDR3 is TGTGCCAGCAGTTTAACCGGAGGCAATCAGCCCCAGCATTTT.

This clone was observed once. This chain links TRBV4-1 with TRBJ2-7; tentative D call: TRBD1 (6 bases). Germline V CDR1 and CDR2: MGHRA, YSYEKL. The CDR3 length is 16 residues. V lost 2 bases and J 2 bases, leaving 16 bases between the germline ends. CDR3 DNA: TGCGCCAGCAGCCAAAGAGTGCTGGGGGCCGCCTACGAGCAGTACTTC. This gives the protein CASSQRVLGAAYEQYF.

This clone appeared a single time. J is TRBJ2-1 and V is TRBV4-1; 15 bases align to TRBD2. V was pared by 3 bases and J by 10 bases, with 1 base of the junction left unmatched. This CDR3 comprises 14 residues. Germline CDR1 and CDR2: MGHRA and YSYEKL. The CDR3 DNA follows: TGCGCCAGCAGCCAGGGACTAGCGGGGGGCGAGCAGTTCTTC. It is translated as CASSQGLAGGEQFF.